This TCR gamma chain was found in a study of γδ T cells in repeated Plasmodium falciparum infection. Each sorted gammadelta sample had TRG and TRD chains sequenced. TCRdb redid clone calling on the multiplex PCR reads using CATT. The sample yields 11,000 to 15,000 gamma-chain clones, about 1.5% seen once. Vgamma9/Vdelta2+ and Vdelta2-negative gammadelta T cells were flow-sorted from PBMC for bulk sequencing. This clone was picked up a small number of times. This DNA's translation and the protein TCRdb lists, from a much larger clone, do not match at residue 9, likely due to a read error; the protein shown is translated from the DNA. The CDR3 extends over 17 amino acids. After removal of 2 bases from V and 8 bases from J, the junction contained 9 bases not matched to a gene. Germline values: CDR1 GITISATS, CDR2 ISYDGTV (reference sequence).

The gene calls are TRGV9 and TRGJP. The J gene was not available in TCRdb and was assigned here by matching the DNA to germline segments. The TCR comes from a pool of human donors (malaria-infected and uninfected, not separated). Sample: gamma-delta T cells from blood. For the CDR3, the DNA is TGTGCCTTGTGGGAGGCGGGACGAAAGTTGGGCAAAAAAATCAAGGTATTT. Translated, it gives CALWEAGRKLGKKIKVF.